The entry that follows covers one TCR beta chain sequence. The data belong to a study of blood T cell repertoires in COVID-19. Overall study: The cDNA or gDNA used as material had been derived from T cells, B-cell-depleted T cells, or PBMCs.

Generated by immunoSEQ multiplex PCR, the TCRdb table keeps only in-frame clones and is missing some. The sample shows some 150,000 clones, approximately 87% of them seen only once. This CDR3 is 15 amino acids long. Germline CDR1 reads LGHNA; CDR2 reads YSLEER. With V trimmed by 1 base and J by 2 bases, 3 bases remained unmatched. The receptor's source is a woman in her forties or fifties with active or convalescent COVID-19. The rearrangement uses TRBV4-3 and TRBJ2-7, with 9 bases matching TRBD1. Sequenced input: peripheral blood. The CDR3 bases are TGCGCCAGCAGCCAAGTTGACAGGGGGACCTACGAGCAGTACTTC. Its translation is CASSQVDRGTYEQYF.